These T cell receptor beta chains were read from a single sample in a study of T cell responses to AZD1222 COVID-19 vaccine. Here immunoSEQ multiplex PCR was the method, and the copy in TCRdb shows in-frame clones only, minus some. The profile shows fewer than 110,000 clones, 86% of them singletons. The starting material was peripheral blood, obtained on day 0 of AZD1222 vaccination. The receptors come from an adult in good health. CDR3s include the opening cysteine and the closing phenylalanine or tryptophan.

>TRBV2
CASSDQGLQPQHF
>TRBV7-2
CASSAGTQREQYF
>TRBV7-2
CASRNANTEAFF
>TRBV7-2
CASSLAGSFDEQFF
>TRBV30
CAWSEVGPQHF
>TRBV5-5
CASSLGVGQPQHF
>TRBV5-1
CASSLVGVSNEKLFF
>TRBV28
CASRVDRNQPQHF
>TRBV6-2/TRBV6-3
CASSYSRPGGGYEQYF
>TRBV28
CASSLSEGIYGYTF
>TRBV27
CASSSIDLNYGYTF
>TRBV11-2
CASSLDRGLHEQYF
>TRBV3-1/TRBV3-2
CASSQGSPRGAFF
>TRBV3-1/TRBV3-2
CASSQPERTSIQYF
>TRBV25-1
CASSRSDGYGYTF
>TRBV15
CATSRHGGLKSYEQYF
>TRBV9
CASSVEQTTSEKLFF
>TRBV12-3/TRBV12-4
CASSMTDSGEQFF
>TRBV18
CASSRPQGDSIGAFF
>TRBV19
CATKGGVEAFF
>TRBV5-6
CASSPLLPTTSGAYNEQFF
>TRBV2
CASVQGGTEAFF
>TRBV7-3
CASSLTRASDTGELFF
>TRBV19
CASSIGGRSTDTQYF
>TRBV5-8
CASTFLGHLYF
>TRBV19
CASSIAGARENQPQHF